Presented here are 7 T cell receptor beta chains from one specimen sequenced in a study of beta chain features in type 1 diabetes. The study reverse transcribed the entire isolated RNA, so it sequenced expressed TCRB transcripts. Method: immunoSEQ multiplex PCR; TCRdb's copy keeps in-frame clones and lacks some. The sample has 900,000 or so clones, under 20% seen once. The specimen sequenced was naive CD4+ T cells from blood. These receptors came from a woman between 18 and 29 years old in good health.

The chain uses TRBV18 and TRBJ1-5; no firm D call. The CDR3 is 13 residues long. The germline CDR1 and CDR2 sequences are KGHSH and LQKENI. Trimming shortened V by 6 bases and J by 8 bases, and 14 bases separated the two germline ends. Here the CDR3 reads CASSPGTGEPQHF. CDR3 coding DNA: TGTGCCAGCTCTCCAGGAACTGGTGAGCCCCAGCATTTT.

This clone showed up just a few times. V is TRBV5-4 and J is TRBJ2-7, with 9 bases lining up with TRBD1. The CDR3 spans 15 residues. Losses at the gene ends were 0 bases for V and 4 bases for J; bases not matched to a gene: 5. The germline CDR1 and CDR2 sequences are SGHNT and YYREEE (reference sequence). CDR3 in amino acids: CASSLAGTGLYEQYF. The CDR3, as DNA: TGTGCCAGCAGCTTGGCGGGGACAGGGCTATACGAGCAGTACTTC.

A few counts support this clone. This chain connects TRBV11-2 to TRBJ2-1; 10 bases align to TRBD2. V lost 2 bases to trimming and J lost 13 bases; unmatched junction nucleotides: 5. Germline assignment: CDR1 SGHAT and CDR2 FQNNGV. The CDR3 has 13 residues. In DNA, the CDR3 is TGTGCCAGCAGCTTACGGGCTAGCGGGAGCCAGTTCTTC. Protein sequence: CASSLRASGSQFF.

Only a few counts were recorded for this clone. The chain couples TRBV7-9 to TRBJ2-7; 7 bases agree with TRBD2. From germline, CDR1 is SEHNR and CDR2 FQNEAQ (reference sequence). V lost 1 base to trimming and J lost 2 bases; unmatched junction nucleotides: 5. The CDR3 has 15 residues. The CDR3 spells CASSLVAGATYEQYF. The CDR3 DNA reads TGTGCCAGCAGCTTAGTTGCGGGAGCTACCTACGAGCAGTACTTC.

This clone was counted only a few times. The genes are TRBV6-5 and TRBJ2-7, with unresolved D. V dropped 6 bases and J dropped 4 bases, with 16 bases sitting between them. CDR3 size: 14 residues. Germline CDR1 reads MNHEY; CDR2 reads SVGAGI. The CDR3: CASSPPAIGYEQYF. CDR3 in DNA: TGTGCCAGCAGCCCTCCAGCGATCGGGTACGAGCAGTACTTC.

The V call is TRBV7-9, the J call TRBJ2-1; no clear D gene. The germline CDR1 and CDR2 sequences are SEHNR and FQNEAQ (reference sequence). The V gene lost 5 bases and the J gene lost 6 bases, with 8 bases spanning the gap. The CDR3 is 12 residues long. The CDR3 protein is CASSLPPNEQFF. CDR3 nucleotides: TGTGCCAGCAGCCTACCCCCCAATGAGCAGTTCTTC. The complete variable domain, with remaining parts taken from reference TRBV7-9 and TRBJ2-1, reads DTGVSQNPRHKITKRGQNVTFRCDPISEHNRLYWYRQTLGQGPEFLTYFQNEAQLEKSRLLSDRFSAERPKGSFSTLEIQRTEQGDSAMYLCASSLPPNEQFFGPGTRLTVL.

This clone was recorded only once. The chain employs TRBV18 and TRBJ2-3; possibly TRBD1 for D (6 bases). The CDR3 loop spans 15 amino acids. Trimming stripped 6 bases from V and 2 bases from J, with 15 bases between. From germline, CDR1 is KGHSH and CDR2 LQKENI. CDR3 nucleotide sequence: TGTGCCAGCTCTTCCGTACAGGGAATCACAGATACGCAGTATTTT. Translation: CASSSVQGITDTQYF. The full variable domain, with the rest looked up from reference TRBV18 and TRBJ2-3, is NAGVMQNPRHLVRRRGQEARLRCSPMKGHSHVYWYRQLPEEGLKFMVYLQKENIIDESGMPKERFSAEFPKEGPSILRIQQVVRGDSAAYFCASSSVQGITDTQYFGPGTRLTVL.